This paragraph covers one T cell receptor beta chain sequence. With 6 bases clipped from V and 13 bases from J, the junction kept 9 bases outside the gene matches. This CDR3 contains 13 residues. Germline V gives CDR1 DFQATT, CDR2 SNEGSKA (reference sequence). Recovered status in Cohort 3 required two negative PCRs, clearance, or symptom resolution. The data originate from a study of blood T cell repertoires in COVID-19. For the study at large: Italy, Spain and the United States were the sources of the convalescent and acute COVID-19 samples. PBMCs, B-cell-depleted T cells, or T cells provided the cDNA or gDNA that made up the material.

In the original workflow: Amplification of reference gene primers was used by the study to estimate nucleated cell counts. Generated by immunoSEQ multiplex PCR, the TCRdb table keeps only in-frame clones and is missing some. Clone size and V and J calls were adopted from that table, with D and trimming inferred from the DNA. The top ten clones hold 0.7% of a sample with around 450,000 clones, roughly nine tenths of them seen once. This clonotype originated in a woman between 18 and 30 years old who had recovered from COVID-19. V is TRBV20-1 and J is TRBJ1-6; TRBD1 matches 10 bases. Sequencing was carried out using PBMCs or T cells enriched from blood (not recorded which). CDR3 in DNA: TGCAGTGCCAGTAGGGACAGGGGATTCCCCCTCCACTTT. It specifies CSASRDRGFPLHF.